The following is a TCR beta chain sequence with its context. Its antigen is unknown. This entry belongs to a study of OX40 agonist ivuxolimab in advanced cancers. For the study at large: Participants, 82.7% male, averaged about 56 years of age, ranging from about 20 to 79.

Method: immunoSEQ multiplex PCR; TCRdb's copy keeps in-frame clones and lacks some. The sample holds about 75,000 clones, around 84% seen once. Broader study findings: In the 0.1 to 3.0 mg/kg range, CD4+ and CD8+ blood T cells had expanded clonally by week 6.

From germline, CDR1 is ENHRY and CDR2 SYGVKD. The CDR3 is 13 amino acids. V lost 10 bases to trimming and J lost 8 bases, with 20 bases between them. The source of this sequence is an adult with an advanced solid tumor such as melanoma, head and neck, liver or kidney cancer. The chain uses TRBV10-3 and TRBJ1-1; TRBD1 is a possible D gene (5 bases). The sequences come from CD4+ or CD8+ T cells sorted from blood, collected in a trial of the OX40 agonist ivuxolimab. CDR3 sequence reads: CASRPGPVSEAFF. As DNA, the CDR3 is TGTGCCAGCCGACCGGGACCCGTATCGGAAGCTTTCTTT.